The 20 T cell receptor beta chains presented below share a single source sample, sequenced in a study of sequential checkpoint blockade in melanoma. Treatment indicated: randomized to nivolumab then ipilimumab (arm A) or the reverse (arm B). Using immunoSEQ multiplex PCR, the repertoire was profiled, and TCRdb retains in-frame clones only, with some absent. In the table there are roughly 17,000 clones, 67% of which are singletons. The sequencing used CD8+ T cells sorted from blood (inferred from file names), collected from a patient given nivolumab and ipilimumab in sequence. The receptors shown here come from a human donor with melanoma.

Regarding this clone: At one of its ends the junction is not consistent with the germline gene, which may arise from a read error. This sequence joins TRBV7-9 and TRBJ1-5; possible D gene TRBD1, 6 bases. The CDR3 loop spans 16 amino acids. Germline assignment: CDR1 SEHNR and CDR2 FQNEAQ (reference sequence). The CDR3 coding sequence is TGTGCCAGCAGCTCGGACAGATTTTATAGCGATCAGCCCCAGCATTTT. The encoded protein is CASSSDRFYSDQPQHF. Together with reference TRBV7-9 and TRBJ1-5, the CDR3 gives the full variable domain: DTGVSQNPRHKITKRGQNVTFRCDPISEHNRLYWYRQTLGQGPEFLTYFQNEAQLEKSRLLSDRFSAERPKGSFSTLEIQRTEQGDSAMYLCASSSDRFYSDQPQHFGDGTRLSIL.

The chain couples TRBV7-9 to TRBJ2-1; TRBD1 agrees at 10 bases. This CDR3 contains 14 residues. The J segment lost 7 bases and the V segment lost 2 bases, leaving 2 bases of the junction unmatched. Germline CDR1 reads SEHNR; CDR2 reads FQNEAQ (reference sequence). CDR3 amino acids: CASSLRTGGNEQFF. DNA of the CDR3: TGTGCCAGCAGCTTACGGACAGGGGGGAATGAGCAGTTCTTC.

The chain joins TRBV4-3 to TRBJ2-7; D remains ambiguous. The CDR3 covers 13 residues. Germline CDR1 is LGHNA and CDR2 is YSLEER. With 4 bases removed from V and 2 bases from J, the gap between germline ends came to 9 bases. CDR3 loop: CASSRHSPYEQYF. The CDR3 DNA is TGCGCCAGCAGCCGACATTCACCCTACGAGCAGTACTTC.

CDR3 region: CASRPGTGTYEQYV. CDR3 bases: TGTGCCAGCAGACCCGGGACAGGTACCTACGAGCAGTACGTC. The V call is TRBV5-5, the J call TRBJ2-7, with 8 bases fitting TRBD1. Per the germline V gene, CDR1 is SGHKS and CDR2 is YYEKEE (reference sequence). The V and J ends lost 5 bases and 2 bases, in that order; junction bases with no gene match: 6. The CDR3 extends over 14 amino acids.

The chain combines TRBV12-5 with TRBJ2-1; TRBD1 aligns across 7 bases. Germline-derived CDR1 and CDR2 are LGHNT and FRNRAP. This CDR3 comprises 17 residues. The trim removed 3 bases at V and 7 bases at J, leaving 15 bases unmatched. The CDR3 bases are TGTGCTAGTGGTTTACAGGGGCGCCGGCCATCCTTTAATGAGCAGTTCTTC. It codes for CASGLQGRRPSFNEQFF. Full variable domain (remainder filled in from reference TRBV12-5 and TRBJ2-1): DARVTQTPRHKVTEMGQEVTMRCQPILGHNTVFWYRQTMMQGLELLAYFRNRAPLDDSGMPKDRFSAEMPDATLATLKIQPSEPRDSAVYFCASGLQGRRPSFNEQFFGPGTRLTVL.

V is TRBV7-9 and J is TRBJ2-7, with D possibly matching TRBD1 (5 bases). The V and J ends lost 3 bases and 2 bases respectively, with 11 bases between them. In germline, CDR1 is SEHNR, CDR2 FQNEAQ (reference sequence). The CDR3 spans 14 residues. DNA for the CDR3: TGTGCCAGCAGCTTTCCAGGGCGCGCCTACGAGCAGTACTTC. It yields the protein CASSFPGRAYEQYF.

By sample fraction, this clone is medium-sized. This rearrangement joins TRBV27 to TRBJ2-3; TRBD2 is a possible D gene (5 bases). Germline CDR1 is MNHEY and CDR2 is SMNVEV (reference sequence). Trimming stripped 2 bases from V and 6 bases from J, with 9 bases between. The CDR3 covers 13 residues. The CDR3 here is CASSLLAMDTQYF. In nucleotides, the CDR3 is TGTGCCAGCAGTTTACTAGCAATGGATACGCAGTATTTT.

The chain uses TRBV2 and TRBJ1-2; D is unclear. The CDR3 has 14 amino acids. The V gene lost 3 bases and the J gene lost 5 bases, with 13 bases spanning the gap. The germline V gene encodes CDR1 SNHLY and CDR2 FYNNEI. The CDR3 spells CASSEMGSGYGYTF. CDR3 sequence (DNA): TGTGCCAGCAGTGAGATGGGGTCGGGGTATGGCTACACCTTC.

V is TRBV28 and J is TRBJ2-7; 8 bases align to TRBD1. The CDR3 sequence is 12 residues long. The germline V gene has CDR1 MDHEN and CDR2 SYDVKM. Trimming cost V 8 bases and J 5 bases; bases outside gene matches: 5. CDR3 residues: CASGDRFHEQYV. CDR3 in DNA: TGTGCCAGCGGGGACAGGTTCCACGAGCAGTACGTC.

The chain recombines TRBV7-9 with TRBJ2-3; D is perhaps TRBD2 (6 bases). Germline V gene data show CDR1 as SEHNR and CDR2 as FQNEAQ (reference sequence). V lost 5 bases and J 0 bases, leaving 15 bases between the germline ends. This CDR3 region has 16 residues. Here the CDR3 DNA reads TGTGCCAGCAGCACCCCGGAGGGGTCTAGCACAGATACGCAGTATTTT. Amino acids: CASSTPEGSSTDTQYF.

The sample holds one count of this clone. This chain connects TRBV4-2 to TRBJ2-3; 7 bases match TRBD2. After removal of 5 bases from V and 0 bases from J, the junction contained 8 bases not matched to a gene. This CDR3 has 16 residues. Germline CDR1 and CDR2: LGHNA and YNFKEQ. The CDR3 region is CASSGGGWVSTDTQYF. In DNA form, the CDR3 reads TGTGCCAGCAGCGGGGGGGGATGGGTAAGCACAGATACGCAGTATTTT.

The V gene is TRBV10-3, the J gene TRBJ2-5; TRBD2 agrees at 7 bases. Germline V lookup: CDR1 ENHRY, CDR2 SYGVKD. This CDR3 region has 14 residues. J was trimmed by 7 bases and V by 11 bases; bases with no gene match: 16. DNA for the CDR3: TGTGCCTCCTGGGGAGGGAGGCCAAGTGTGACCCAGTACTTC. Translated: CASWGGRPSVTQYF.

J is TRBJ2-5 and V is TRBV28; TRBD1 aligns across 8 bases. Trimming cost V 5 bases and J 7 bases; bases outside gene matches: 9. Per germline, CDR1 MDHEN and CDR2 SYDVKM. CDR3 size: 14 residues. DNA of the CDR3: TGTGCCAGCAGTGCCCTGGACAGGGCTTCGACCCAGTACTTC. It is translated as CASSALDRASTQYF. Together with reference TRBV28 and TRBJ2-5, the CDR3 gives the full variable domain: DVKVTQSSRYLVKRTGEKVFLECVQDMDHENMFWYRQDPGLGLRLIYFSYDVKMKEKGDIPEGYSVSREKKERFSLILESASTNQTSMYLCASSALDRASTQYFGPGTRLLVL.

This clone has just a few counts. The chain is built from TRBV2 and TRBJ2-3; 13 positions agree with TRBD2. V lost 5 bases to trimming and J lost 6 bases; unmatched junction nucleotides: 8. This CDR3 is 16 amino acids long. Germline lookup yields CDR1 SNHLY and CDR2 FYNNEI. In nucleotides, the CDR3 is TGTGCCAGCAGTCACGGACTAGCGGGGGCGCGCGATACGCAGTATTTT. Its protein product is CASSHGLAGARDTQYF.

This chain joins TRBV6-6 and TRBJ2-1; D perhaps matches TRBD1 (6 bases). Germline CDR1 MNHNY, CDR2 SVGAGI (reference sequence). CDR3 length: 14 residues. V lost 1 base and J lost 9, with 13 bases in between. This CDR3 is CASSYFRGGGEQFF. CDR3 in DNA: TGTGCCAGCAGTTACTTCAGGGGTGGCGGTGAGCAGTTCTTC.

This clone was seen a handful of times. The rearrangement links TRBV7-9 to TRBJ1-2; TRBD1 aligns across 7 bases. Germline V lookup: CDR1 SEHNR, CDR2 FQNEAQ (reference sequence). After removal of 8 bases from V and 5 bases from J, the junction contained 5 bases not matched to a gene. The CDR3 is made up of 12 amino acids. The CDR3, as DNA: TGTGCCAGCTCGACAGGGCAGTATGGCTACACCTTC. Translating it yields CASSTGQYGYTF. The full variable domain, its missing parts supplied by reference TRBV7-9 and TRBJ1-2, is DTGVSQNPRHKITKRGQNVTFRCDPISEHNRLYWYRQTLGQGPEFLTYFQNEAQLEKSRLLSDRFSAERPKGSFSTLEIQRTEQGDSAMYLCASSTGQYGYTFGSGTRLTVV.

A word on this clone: This same CDR3 is encoded by further DNA sequences in the sample. The chain has TRBV7-2 and TRBJ2-1; 8 bases are a match to TRBD2. V trimming: 6 bases; J trimming: 2 bases; junction bases outside the gene matches: 6. In germline, CDR1 is SGHTA, CDR2 FQGNSA. This CDR3 has 15 residues. CDR3 region: CASSFGSGAYNEQFF. The CDR3, as DNA: TGTGCCAGCAGTTTCGGTAGCGGGGCCTACAATGAGCAGTTCTTC. The whole variable domain, filled in from reference TRBV7-2 and TRBJ2-1, reads GAGVSQSPSNKVTEKGKDVELRCDPISGHTALYWYRQSLGQGLEFLIYFQGNSAPDKSGLPSDRFSAERTGGSVSTLTIQRTQQEDSAVYLCASSFGSGAYNEQFFGPGTRLTVL.

The rearrangement uses TRBV9 and TRBJ2-7; 7 bases align to TRBD1. Germline V CDR1 and CDR2: SGDLS, YYNGEE. V lost 0 bases to trimming and J lost 1 base; unmatched junction nucleotides: 4. The CDR3 length is 15 residues. The CDR3, as DNA: TGTGCCAGCAGCGTAGGTGGGACAGCATCCTACGAGCAGTACTTC. Its translation is CASSVGGTASYEQYF. The full variable domain, rest sourced from reference TRBV9 and TRBJ2-7, is DSGVTQTPKHLITATGQRVTLRCSPRSGDLSVYWYQQSLDQGLQFLIQYYNGEERAKGNILERFSAQQFPDLHSELNLSSLELGDSALYFCASSVGGTASYEQYFGPGTRLTVT.

The V gene is TRBV27, the J gene TRBJ2-3, with 9 bases identical to TRBD2. The CDR3 is made up of 16 amino acids. From germline, CDR1 is MNHEY and CDR2 SMNVEV (reference sequence). The V and J ends lost 5 bases and 2 bases, in that order; junction bases with no gene match: 8. CDR3 coding DNA: TGTGCCAGCAGTACGCCTCGGACTAGCGACACAGATACGCAGTATTTT. This translates into CASSTPRTSDTDTQYF.

The genes are TRBV5-1 and TRBJ2-7; 8 bases agree with TRBD1. The length of the CDR3 is 15 residues. V trimming: 0 bases; J trimming: 0 bases; junction bases outside the gene matches: 2. Germline values: CDR1 SGHRS, CDR2 YFSETQ. CDR3 in amino acids: CASSLDRGSSYEQYF. In DNA, the CDR3 is TGCGCCAGCAGCTTGGACAGGGGGAGCTCCTACGAGCAGTACTTC. The complete variable domain, with remaining parts taken from reference TRBV5-1 and TRBJ2-7, reads KAGVTQTPRYLIKTRGQQVTLSCSPISGHRSVSWYQQTPGQGLQFLFEYFSETQRNKGNFPGRFSGRQFSNSRSEMNVSTLELGDSALYLCASSLDRGSSYEQYFGPGTRLTVT.